One T cell receptor (beta chain) is described in this entry. The target of this receptor is not known. The record has no base qualities; no much larger clone is one base away. CDR1 and CDR2 (SGHVS, FNYEAQ) derive from the germline V gene. Including cysteine and phenylalanine, the CDR3 has 17 amino acids. Only CDR3 DNA is held: 51 bases, read in frame from base 1. From V the trimming removes 1 base and from J it removes 5 bases, while the gene matches leave 12 bases of the junction unaccounted for. The library came from the immunoSEQ multiplex PCR assay. For the multiplex PCR, a mixture combining 60 forward primers for TCR Vbeta segments and 13 reverse primers for TCR Jbeta segments was used. A multiplex PCR assay on genomic DNA amplified the CDR3 region of rearranged TCR beta genes. Amplified TCR beta libraries were sequenced as 87-base-pair reads on the Illumina HiSeq System. The original methods were these. Across the roughly 700 repertoires, a later analysis counted some 80 million unique TCR beta chains, approximately 10 million of which were shared by at least two donors. A nearest-neighbor algorithm error-corrected the raw reads and collapsed the reads into unique sequences, merging closely related sequences to remove PCR and sequencing errors. V, D and J gene segments were assigned by aligning CDR3 sequences to IMGT reference sequences. For a sequence to be retained, at least a six-nucleotide match to both a V gene segment and a J gene segment was required. Rearrangements were classified as productive when the CDR3 lacked stop codons and remained in frame with V and J, and all other rearrangements were classified as non-productive. CDR3 was defined according to IMGT convention as the region running from the second conserved V-encoded cysteine to the conserved J-encoded phenylalanine. Sequences without an unambiguous match to a single V gene segment were excluded from the earlier analysis of approximately 600 of the donors. An earlier analysis of around 600 of the donors classified V segments as functional when productive rearrangements were above 56.7% and as segregating when the standard deviation between donors was above 5%. To diagnose cytomegalovirus status from the catalog of TCR beta chain sequences, a statistical classification framework was built. A later analysis assigned V and J genes by comparing TCR nucleotide sequences with IMGT/GENE-DB human TR gene sequences. Using the TCRdist pipeline, a later analysis assigned CDR3 sequences along with most-parsimonious VDJ recombination scenarios. In a later analysis, every TCR beta chain was defined by the combination of its CDR3 amino acid sequence and its V-gene family, and reads without a unique V-gene family were dropped. In a later analysis, several hundred highly shared, low-generation-probability nucleotide sequences were removed to address suspected cross-contamination and a sequencing artifact. For each public chain, a later analysis derived a clonal expansion index from normalized ranks of inferred template counts within each repertoire. In a later analysis, generation probabilities were computed using a VDJ recombination model fitted to out-of-frame rearrangements, and the results were checked against IGoR. Hypergeometric tests were used in a later analysis to score TCR-TCR, TCR-HLA and TCR-CMV co-occurrence, with a repertoire-size bias correction applied to the TCR pairs. False discovery rates were estimated in a later analysis by permuting HLA or CMV assignments 20 times. In a later analysis, co-occurring TCRs were grouped using DBSCAN, with TCRdist sequence similarity added in when clustering inside HLA-allele-positive subsets. Repertoires with fewer than 30,000 or more than 120,000 public chains, plus five repertoires with anomalous nucleotide sharing, were excluded from co-occurrence clustering. TCRdb obtained this table from immuneACCESS and retained in-frame rearrangements with V and J assigned. These tables miss some clones; where compared with another copy, unresolved V genes account for less than half of the shortfall, and the remainder is unexplained. V and J calls plus clone size are reproduced from that table; the DNA served to infer D and trimming. Recorded for this sample are about 150,000 clones; more than 70% of them occurred a single time. The leading ten clones occupy around 11% of the sample.

The data belong to a study of cytomegalovirus exposure and HLA in healthy donors (dated by TCRdb to 2016 to 2017). Study-wide context: An earlier analysis of roughly 500 of the donors reported about 250 Gb of sequence data and approximately 110 million unique TCR beta sequences from 150 million to 200 million T cells. An early release that covered around 590 HLA-typed donors contained around 330 gigabases of sequencing data and about 84 million unique TCR sequences. Of the 398 genotyped donors, over 65% fell in the genetic ancestry cluster associated with self-reported Caucasian donors. The study aimed to test whether signatures of past pathogen exposure could be identified by cataloging public T cell receptors. Using immunosequencing, the study profiled T cell repertoires from fewer than 700 subjects and related those repertoires to cytomegalovirus serostatus. Along with the approximately 600-subject first cohort, a separate validation cohort of approximately 110 different subjects was used. High-throughput TCR immunosequencing, statistical association of individual TCRs with disease status, and machine learning were combined to predict cytomegalovirus infection status. In a later analysis, previously published TCR beta repertoires from 550 to 700 donors were re-analyzed and high-resolution HLA genotyping was added so that TCR occurrence patterns could be studied. In the later analysis, no new phenotypic data were used to find candidate immune exposures; instead, reliance was placed on TCR beta sequences and their occurrence across donors. To decide whether each TCR beta V gene segment behaved as functional or pseudogenic, an earlier analysis of 587 of the donors relied on high-throughput TCR beta sequencing. Donor age, sex, ethnicity and CMV serostatus were collected together with the repertoire data. Genome-wide SNP genotypes for about 65% of the 666 donors were used in a later genetic analysis, which treated that subset as a discovery cohort. Every discovery cohort repertoire had been produced on one sequencing platform. Class I and class II HLA loci were covered by the typing at four-digit resolution. The number of donors typed differed by locus, with about 629-640 for A, B, C, DRB1 and DQB1, more than 500 for DQA1, about 610 for DPA1, and roughly 450 for DPB1. Because of strong linkage in the cohort, 5 or 6 DR-DQ haplotypes were treated as single units for association and clustering. On average, roughly 240,000 unique TCR beta nucleotide sequences were sequenced per donor among a few hundred genotyped donors of the cohort, with around 19% of those sequences being non-productive.

The cohort was made up of 666 healthy bone marrow donors. All cohort members were sampled while nominally healthy, although unrecorded immune exposures were likely present. The donor was CMV seropositive and was included in the group of 250 to 300 seropositive cohort members. Each donor provided a peripheral blood sample, and peripheral blood mononuclear cells were used for TCR beta sequencing. The Qiagen DNeasy Blood Extraction Kit was used to extract genomic DNA from the blood cell samples. Paper-wide results and their limitations: In a later analysis, HLA-associated TCR beta chains showed more clonal expansion and lower generation probabilities than non-associated chains that were equally common. HLA typing was unavailable for some donors at each locus, so association tests used only the typed subset. According to a later genetic analysis, donors in an Asian-associated ancestry cluster had fewer N-insertions in productive TCRs than the roughly 670-donor mean. Most TCR sequences were observed very rarely across donors, whereas some public TCRs were present in many individuals. A further reported finding was that TCR beta sequences accurately predicted the HLA-A and HLA-B alleles for most subjects in the first cohort. Presence/absence analyses assumed roughly uniform sequencing depth across donors, an assumption that may not hold. The study gave a list of under 200 TCR beta chains associated with cytomegalovirus. Because counts were too low, around 17 rarely observed V segments, including chromosome 9 orphons, were left out of the earlier analysis of 587 of the donors. Specific HLA alleles were associated with around 18,000 TCR beta sequences at a false discovery rate of 0.05 in a later analysis. In both the original and validation cohorts, the classifier was reported to diagnose cytomegalovirus status with high specificity and sensitivity. According to a later analysis, most CMV-associated TCR beta chains appeared to be HLA-restricted, and the HLA associations seemed to be driven largely by CMV exposure. A few of the identified cytomegalovirus-associated TCR beta chains were confirmed in vitro to be specific for cytomegalovirus antigens. Assigning TCR associations to individual alleles was difficult when HLA alleles, especially DR and DQ, strongly co-occurred. Linkage disequilibrium might explain the correlated functional status among segregating V segments, but an unknown experimental factor could not be excluded. A later analysis found that TCR association rates varied across HLA loci, with DRB1 alleles showing the most associated TCRs and HLA-C alleles the fewest. CMV serostatus was the only immune exposure information available for the cohort. Because the 87-base-pair reads could not distinguish some IMGT-functional V segments, including TRBV6-2 and TRBV6-3, those segments were excluded. A cluster of highly shared sequence variants was judged likely to be a technical artifact of the sequencing pipeline. An earlier analysis of 587 of the donors showed that most TCR beta V segments appeared in productive rearrangements either about 87% or about 30% of the time, which broadly matched IMGT annotations. The cohort was sequenced for TCR beta chains only, and without alpha or paired-chain data the features that could be detected were limited. In a later analysis, several top co-occurrence clusters were reported to appear linked to parvovirus B19, influenza, CMV and Epstein-Barr virus. In a later genetic analysis, a missense DCLRE1C variant was associated with V-gene and J-gene trimming of TCR beta chains, and the association was replicated in an independent cohort. The authors suggested that the approach could potentially be extended to other disease states and immunological phenotypes.

This receptor was taken from a man between 18 and 29 years old in good health and CMV-seropositive. What was sequenced was PBMCs. Recombination connected TRBV7-6 to TRBJ2-5; TRBD2 agrees with 8 junctional bases. DNA sequence: TGTGCCAGCAGCTTAGGAGGATCTAGCGGGTTTCCGGAGACCCAGTACTTC. Protein translation: CASSLGGSSGFPETQYF.